The TCR beta chain described here comes from a study of blood T cell repertoires in COVID-19 (dated by TCRdb to about 2020). Regarding the research as a whole: Samples from collaborators originated in the United States, Italy and Spain and spanned both the acute and convalescent phases of COVID-19. Deeply sampled blood TCRbeta repertoires from subjects exposed to, actively infected with, or recovered from COVID-19 were included in the dataset. Samples were obtained from the ongoing ImmuneRACE study (first 160 participants) and from over a thousand subjects provided by 6 global collaborators. A de-identified subject ID, COVID-19 status, age in years and sex were almost always included in the sample metadata. A freely available public database, intended as a resource for researchers studying the immune response to SARS-CoV-2, is where the repertoires were released. HLA class I and class II types, where available, came from metadata supplied by the sample provider rather than from assay-based typing. The material from the prospective study consisted of cDNA or gDNA derived from T cells, B-cell-depleted T cells, or PBMCs.

The investigation overall reported the following: Clinical and demographic metadata were provided uncurated, with the amount varying by source and participant.

The immunoSEQ Assay, a bias-controlled multiplex PCR, was used to amplify TCRbeta CDR3 regions from genomic DNA. Processing in the source paper ran as follows. Within the assay, amplification of reference gene primers was used to estimate how many nucleated cells each sample contained. To quantify the absolute abundance of each unique TCRbeta CDR3 rearrangement, sequence reads were collapsed and filtered. For each sample, productive Simpson clonality was calculated as the square root of Simpson's diversity index over productive rearrangements. TCRdb took this table from immuneACCESS and kept in-frame rearrangements with V and J called. Such tables lack part of the clones; where checked against another copy, unresolved V genes explain under half of the gap, and the rest is unexplained. The DNA gave D and trimming, while V, J and clone size come from that table. The sample data list about 440,000 clones, and roughly 88% of these were observed just once. The top ten hold over 9.5% of the sample.

The germline V gene gives CDR1 as SGDLS and CDR2 as YYNGEE. Counted from cysteine to phenylalanine, this CDR3 has 14 amino acids. Only the CDR3 DNA stays, 42 bases, in frame from base 1. Trimming accounts for 1 base at V and 7 bases at J, while the number of junction bases matched to no gene is 1. About this clone: What antigen it recognizes has not been identified. No per-base quality is available; no much larger clone lies one base away.

At one collaborating source in Seattle, patients were enrolled during active infection and were followed longitudinally through the course of disease. The collaborating institutions used their own protocols to collect whole blood in K2EDTA tubes. For TCRbeta analysis, collaborator samples were shipped as frozen whole blood, as isolated PBMCs, or as DNA extracted from either sample type. This clonotype was sampled from a woman between 50 and 59 years old with COVID-19, enrolled during active disease. The sequence joins TRBV9 to TRBJ1-6, with 8 bases matching TRBD1. The sequenced sample was peripheral blood. CDR3 region: CASSVQGANSPLHF. In nucleotide form, the sequence is TGTGCCAGCAGCGTACAGGGGGCGAATTCACCCCTCCACTTT.